These T cell receptor beta chains were read from a single sample in a study of T-cell reconstitution after alpha-beta-depleted transplantation in children. TCRdb re-derived calls from the PCR reads in MiXCR, one entry per CDR3 protein. The table records around 300,000 distinct CDR3 sequences, over 7.5% of them present only once. The source was peripheral blood, collected 360 days after TCRalphabeta/CD19-depleted stem cell transplant. Every receptor here comes from a female patient between 2 and 10 years old who had a stem cell transplant for Fanconi anemia, so the T cells may come from the graft donor. Both conserved end residues are part of each CDR3. Each record gives: clone size, J gene, D gene, V gene, CDR3 DNA, CDR3 protein. D genes are given only for firm matches. Rows give clone size only sometimes, using once, few, many, or a class for an expanded clone.

clone_size: many
j_call: TRBJ2-1
d_call: NA
v_call: TRBV5-1
cdr3_nt: TGCGCCAGCAGCTTGGCTTACAATGAGCAGTTCTTC
cdr3_aa: CASSLAYNEQFF

clone_size: many
j_call: TRBJ2-5
d_call: NA
v_call: TRBV15
cdr3_nt: TGTGCCACCAGCATCGCAAAAGGCAGGGTGGAGACCCAGTACTTC
cdr3_aa: CATSIAKGRVETQYF

clone_size: NA
j_call: TRBJ2-2
d_call: TRBD1
v_call: TRBV24-1
cdr3_nt: TGTGCCACCAGTGACAGGACAGGGGGCATCGGGGAGCTGTTTTTT
cdr3_aa: CATSDRTGGIGELFF

clone_size: many
j_call: TRBJ1-6
d_call: NA
v_call: TRBV6-2/TRBV6-3
cdr3_nt: TGTGCCAGCAGTTCGCTTAAGGACTCGGACGTCTCTTCTGGGTCCTATAATTCACCCCTCCACTTT
cdr3_aa: CASSSLKDSDVSSGSYNSPLHF

clone_size: few
j_call: TRBJ2-7
d_call: TRBD1
v_call: TRBV3-1
cdr3_nt: TGTGCCAGCAGCCAAGCAGCCGGGACAGGGGGACCATACGAGCAGTACTTC
cdr3_aa: CASSQAAGTGGPYEQYF

clone_size: few
j_call: TRBJ2-3
d_call: NA
v_call: TRBV15
cdr3_nt: TGTGCCACCAGCAGAGATTTGGCGACAGATACGCAGTATTTT
cdr3_aa: CATSRDLATDTQYF

clone_size: NA
j_call: TRBJ1-3
d_call: TRBD1
v_call: TRBV4-3
cdr3_nt: TGCGCCAGCAGCCAAGATTTGTCAACAGGGGGCTCAAGCTCTGGAAACACCATATATTTT
cdr3_aa: CASSQDLSTGGSSSGNTIYF

clone_size: few
j_call: TRBJ1-2
d_call: NA
v_call: TRBV20-1
cdr3_nt: TGCAGTGCTAGGATCTATGGCTACACCTTC
cdr3_aa: CSARIYGYTF

clone_size: NA
j_call: TRBJ2-1
d_call: NA
v_call: TRBV15
cdr3_nt: TGTGCCACCAGCGTACAGGGTTACTACAATGAGCAGTTCTTC
cdr3_aa: CATSVQGYYNEQFF

clone_size: NA
j_call: TRBJ2-1
d_call: TRBD2
v_call: TRBV20-1
cdr3_nt: TGCAGTGCTAGAGATGGGAGCGGGGGTTACAATGAGCAGTTCTTC
cdr3_aa: CSARDGSGGYNEQFF

clone_size: once
j_call: TRBJ2-5
d_call: NA
v_call: TRBV29-1
cdr3_nt: TGCAGCGTTGATGGGGGAACCCAAGAGACCCAGTACTTC
cdr3_aa: CSVDGGTQETQYF

clone_size: many
j_call: TRBJ2-1
d_call: TRBD2
v_call: TRBV4-2
cdr3_nt: TGTGCCAGCAGCCCACCGGGACTAGCCTTTAATGAGCAGTTCTTC
cdr3_aa: CASSPPGLAFNEQFF

clone_size: many
j_call: TRBJ1-2
d_call: NA
v_call: TRBV6-1
cdr3_nt: TGTGCCAGCACCCCCAGTCGGACAGAGACTTATGGCTACACCTTC
cdr3_aa: CASTPSRTETYGYTF

clone_size: NA
j_call: TRBJ2-7
d_call: TRBD1
v_call: TRBV18
cdr3_nt: TGTGCCAGCTCACGGACCTATGGGGACAGGGGTTCCTACGAGCAGTACTTC
cdr3_aa: CASSRTYGDRGSYEQYF

clone_size: many
j_call: TRBJ2-6
d_call: NA
v_call: TRBV20-1
cdr3_nt: TGCAGTGCAAAAGGGGGATGGAGCTCTGGGGCCAACGTCCTGACTTTC
cdr3_aa: CSAKGGWSSGANVLTF

clone_size: many
j_call: TRBJ2-7
d_call: NA
v_call: TRBV5-1
cdr3_nt: TGCGCCAGCAGCCCTCCCTACGAGCAGTACTTC
cdr3_aa: CASSPPYEQYF

clone_size: few
j_call: TRBJ2-7
d_call: NA
v_call: TRBV5-6
cdr3_nt: TGTGCCAGCAGTCGCAGGACGGAGCATGGCTACGAGCAGTACTTC
cdr3_aa: CASSRRTEHGYEQYF

clone_size: many
j_call: TRBJ1-1
d_call: TRBD1
v_call: TRBV29-1
cdr3_nt: TGCAGCGCCATGACAGGGGAAAACACTGAAGCTTTCTTT
cdr3_aa: CSAMTGENTEAFF

clone_size: many
j_call: TRBJ2-1
d_call: NA
v_call: TRBV29-1
cdr3_nt: TGCAGCGTTAACTTAGTGGGCGATGAGCAGTTCTTC
cdr3_aa: CSVNLVGDEQFF

clone_size: few
j_call: TRBJ2-1
d_call: TRBD2
v_call: TRBV11-2
cdr3_nt: TGTGCCAGCAGCACAGAGCGGGGGGGCGTCAATGAGCAGTTCTTC
cdr3_aa: CASSTERGGVNEQFF

clone_size: NA
j_call: TRBJ2-4
d_call: NA
v_call: TRBV3-1
cdr3_nt: TGTGCCAGCAGCCAACAGCGCGGGGCGGACATTCAGTACTTC
cdr3_aa: CASSQQRGADIQYF

clone_size: NA
j_call: TRBJ1-2
d_call: NA
v_call: TRBV19
cdr3_nt: TGTGCCAGTAGTATGCAGGTATCCTATGGCTACACCTTC
cdr3_aa: CASSMQVSYGYTF

clone_size: few
j_call: TRBJ2-3
d_call: NA
v_call: TRBV6-2/TRBV6-3
cdr3_nt: TGTGCCAGCAGCCAATGGCAGGGATTGGGTACGCAGTATTTT
cdr3_aa: CASSQWQGLGTQYF

clone_size: few
j_call: TRBJ1-1
d_call: NA
v_call: TRBV30
cdr3_nt: TGTGCCTGGAGTGCCCCCGGAAGGGACACTGAAGCTTTCTTT
cdr3_aa: CAWSAPGRDTEAFF

clone_size: many
j_call: TRBJ1-1
d_call: TRBD1
v_call: TRBV4-2
cdr3_nt: TGTGCCAGCAGCCAGTGGGGACAGGAAAACACTGAAGCTTTCTTT
cdr3_aa: CASSQWGQENTEAFF

clone_size: few
j_call: TRBJ2-1
d_call: TRBD2
v_call: TRBV13
cdr3_nt: TGTGCCAGCAGCTTGCTAGCGGGAAAGGTTTACAATGAGCAGTTCTTC
cdr3_aa: CASSLLAGKVYNEQFF

clone_size: many
j_call: TRBJ2-7
d_call: NA
v_call: TRBV6-5
cdr3_nt: TGTGCCAGCAGACGGGACATTTTCAGCTCCTACGAGCAGTACTTC
cdr3_aa: CASRRDIFSSYEQYF

clone_size: many
j_call: TRBJ2-7
d_call: NA
v_call: TRBV12-3/TRBV12-4
cdr3_nt: TGTGCCAGCAGTTTTGGAGGGTCCGTTCTCTCCTACGAGCAGTACTTC
cdr3_aa: CASSFGGSVLSYEQYF

clone_size: NA
j_call: TRBJ2-7
d_call: NA
v_call: TRBV20-1
cdr3_nt: TGCAGTGCGGTTGGCGGGCCCTTCTACGAGCAGTACTTC
cdr3_aa: CSAVGGPFYEQYF

clone_size: many
j_call: TRBJ2-1
d_call: NA
v_call: TRBV20-1
cdr3_nt: TGCAGTGCTAGAGATACGAAGAGTGATGGGCAGTTCTTC
cdr3_aa: CSARDTKSDGQFF

clone_size: few
j_call: TRBJ2-5
d_call: NA
v_call: TRBV11-2
cdr3_nt: TGTGCCAGCAGCCCCCGGGGGTCCCAGGGCATGGAGACCCAGTACTTC
cdr3_aa: CASSPRGSQGMETQYF

clone_size: many
j_call: TRBJ2-3
d_call: NA
v_call: TRBV27
cdr3_nt: TGTGCCAGCAGTCCCAGGGGGGCAGATACGCAGTATTTT
cdr3_aa: CASSPRGADTQYF

clone_size: many
j_call: TRBJ2-1
d_call: TRBD2
v_call: TRBV29-1
cdr3_nt: TGCAGCGCAACTAGCGGGGGGACCAACAATGAGCAGTTCTTC
cdr3_aa: CSATSGGTNNEQFF